This T cell receptor beta chain appears in the sequencing data of a study of blood T cell repertoires in COVID-19. At the level of the study: Acute and convalescent COVID-19 samples came from the United States, Italy and Spain.

V gave up 4 bases and J gave up 1 base, with 16 bases separating them. The germline V gene has CDR1 SGHAT and CDR2 FQNNGV. This CDR3 spans 16 amino acids. In the study's own analysis: Quantification of nucleated cells was approximated via reference gene primer amplification. Produced via immunoSEQ multiplex PCR; TCRdb's table is partial and in-frame only. That table supplies the V and J calls and clone size; D and trimming were determined from the DNA. This table holds approximately 440,000 clones, about nine tenths found once. This TCR came from a man aged 18 to 29 who had recovered from COVID-19. V gene TRBV11-2 combines with J gene TRBJ1-1; tentatively, D is TRBD1 (6 bases). Sequencing was done on a sample of PBMCs or T cells enriched from blood (not recorded which). Here the CDR3 reads CASSSGGPGANTEAFF. CDR3 DNA: TGTGCCAGCAGCTCAGGCGGGCCAGGGGCGAACACTGAAGCTTTCTTT.